This note documents a single TCR beta chain sequence. Its specificity is unknown. This record comes from a study of radiotherapy plus CTLA-4 blockade in lung cancer. The CDR3 is 14 residues long. Looked up from germline, CDR1 is SGHTA and CDR2 is FQGNSA. V was trimmed by 5 bases and J by 7 bases, leaving 12 bases between them. Measured with immunoSEQ multiplex PCR; TCRdb has only the in-frame clones, and not every one. The sample lists about 62,000 clones, 60% to 80% occurring once. General study points: How blood T cell clones changed early, along with interferon-beta, reportedly forecast response best. There was expansion of tumor-derived TCR clones in blood after radiotherapy plus ipilimumab.

The receptor was derived from a human donor with non-small cell lung cancer who had a complete response to radiotherapy plus ipilimumab. Sequencing used peripheral blood, obtained from a patient treated with radiotherapy plus ipilimumab. This sequence joins TRBV7-2 and TRBJ1-6, with D possibly TRBD1 on 6 matching bases. The CDR3 DNA reads as TGTGCCAGCAGCCGACAGGCCCAGAATTCACCCCTCCACTTT. The encoded protein is CASSRQAQNSPLHF.